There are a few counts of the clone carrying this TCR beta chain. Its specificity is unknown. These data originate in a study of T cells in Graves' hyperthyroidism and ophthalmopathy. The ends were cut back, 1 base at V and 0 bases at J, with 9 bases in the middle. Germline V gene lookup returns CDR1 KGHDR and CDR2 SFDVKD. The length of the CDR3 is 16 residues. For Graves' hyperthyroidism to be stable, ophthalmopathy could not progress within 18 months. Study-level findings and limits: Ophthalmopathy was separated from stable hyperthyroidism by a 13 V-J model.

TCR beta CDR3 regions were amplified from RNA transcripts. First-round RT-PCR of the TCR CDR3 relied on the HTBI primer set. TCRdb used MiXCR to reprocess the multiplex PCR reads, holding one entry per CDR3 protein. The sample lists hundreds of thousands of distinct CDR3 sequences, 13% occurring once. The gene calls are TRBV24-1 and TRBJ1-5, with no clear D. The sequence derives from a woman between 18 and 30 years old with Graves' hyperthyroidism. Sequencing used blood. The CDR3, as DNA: TGTGCCACCAGTGATTTATTGGACCCTAGCAATCAGCCCCAGCATTTT. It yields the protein CATSDLLDPSNQPQHF.